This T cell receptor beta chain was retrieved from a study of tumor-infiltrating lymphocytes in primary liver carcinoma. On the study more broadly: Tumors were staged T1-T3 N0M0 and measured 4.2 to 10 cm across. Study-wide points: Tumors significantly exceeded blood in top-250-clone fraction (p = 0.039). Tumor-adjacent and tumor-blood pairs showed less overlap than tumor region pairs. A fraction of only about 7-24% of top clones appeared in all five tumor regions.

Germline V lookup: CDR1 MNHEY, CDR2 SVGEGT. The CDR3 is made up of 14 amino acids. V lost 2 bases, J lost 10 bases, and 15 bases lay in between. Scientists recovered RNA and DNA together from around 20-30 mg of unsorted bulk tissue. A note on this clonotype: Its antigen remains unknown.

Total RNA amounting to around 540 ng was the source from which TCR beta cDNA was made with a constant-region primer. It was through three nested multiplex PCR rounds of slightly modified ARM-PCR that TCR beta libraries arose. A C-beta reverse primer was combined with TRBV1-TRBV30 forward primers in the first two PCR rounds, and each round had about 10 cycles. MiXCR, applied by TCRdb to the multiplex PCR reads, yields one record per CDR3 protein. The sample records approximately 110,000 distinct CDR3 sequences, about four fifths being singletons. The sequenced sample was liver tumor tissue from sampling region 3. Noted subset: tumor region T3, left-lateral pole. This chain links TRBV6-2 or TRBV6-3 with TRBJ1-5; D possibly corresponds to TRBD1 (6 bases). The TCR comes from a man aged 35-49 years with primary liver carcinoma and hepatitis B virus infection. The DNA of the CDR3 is TGTGCCAGCAGTTACGGAGAAGGGGGTCACCCCCAGCATTTT. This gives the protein CASSYGEGGHPQHF.